A single sample is the source of the 22 T cell receptor beta chains below, sequenced in a study of shared clonotypes between healthy human individuals. Method: immunoSEQ multiplex PCR; TCRdb's copy keeps in-frame clones and lacks some. The top ten clones hold roughly an eighth of a sample with about 480,000 clones, 75% to 80% of them seen once. Sequencing was carried out using PBMCs. These TCRs come from a woman aged 40 to 55 in good health. Some clones in this sample may be carry-over from other donors' samples.

V and J are TRBV27 and TRBJ2-7, with D possibly being TRBD2 (6 bases). V shed 2 bases and J shed 4 bases, with 18 bases lying between them. CDR1 and CDR2 from the germline V gene are MNHEY and SMNVEV (reference sequence). This CDR3 comprises 16 residues. The CDR3 sequence: CASSLSPAGPLYEQYF. CDR3 in DNA: TGTGCCAGCAGTTTAAGTCCAGCGGGCCCGTTATACGAGCAGTACTTC.

As regards this clone: Given the absence of the conserved phenylalanine or tryptophan at the CDR3 end, a read error is likely. The chain is built from TRBV19 and TRBJ2-7; TRBD2 aligns across 13 bases. J lost 5 bases, V lost 5 bases, and 3 bases had no gene match. The CDR3 runs 14 residues. The germline gives CDR1 LNHDA, CDR2 SQIVND (reference sequence). DNA of the CDR3: TGTGCCAGTAGTTGGACTAGCGGGAGCAACGAGCAGTACCTC. Residues: CASSWTSGSNEQYL.

This clone has just one count. The gene calls are TRBV7-3 and TRBJ1-2; possibly TRBD1 for D (5 bases). Trimming cost V 5 bases and J 5 bases, with 15 bases left between them. This CDR3 comprises 14 residues. In germline, CDR1 is SGHTA, CDR2 FQGTGA. This CDR3 reads CASSPRTIRYGYTF. The DNA for the CDR3 is TGTGCCAGCAGCCCCCGGACAATAAGGTATGGCTACACCTTC.

V gene TRBV4-1 combines with J gene TRBJ2-2; maybe TRBD2 (6 bases). With 2 bases removed from V and 1 base from J, the gap between germline ends came to 14 bases. The germline V gene encodes CDR1 MGHRA and CDR2 YSYEKL. CDR3 length: 17 amino acids. The chain's CDR3 is CASSQRALAVNTGELFF. The CDR3 DNA sequence: TGCGCCAGCAGCCAAAGAGCACTAGCAGTGAACACCGGGGAGCTGTTTTTT.

This clone was counted between two and nine times. The rearrangement joins TRBV7-9 to TRBJ2-3; 9 bases align to TRBD2. Germline V gene sequence: CDR1 SEHNR, CDR2 FQNEAQ (reference sequence). Trimming at V came to 1 base and at J to 6 bases, leaving 8 bases not matched to a gene. The CDR3 totals 16 residues. The chain's CDR3 is CASSLGVAGVGDTQYF. The CDR3 DNA follows: TGTGCCAGCAGCTTAGGGGTAGCGGGAGTAGGGGATACGCAGTATTTT.

This clone was found a few times. V is TRBV19 and J is TRBJ1-5, with D possibly matching TRBD1 (5 bases). Germline V CDR1 and CDR2: LNHDA, SQIVND (reference sequence). V lost 7 bases and J lost 4, with 26 bases in between. This CDR3 is 18 amino acids long. The CDR3 DNA reads as TGTGCCAGTATTCAGGGAATCCGAGGAGTGGGGGGAAATCAGCCCCAGCATTTT. Encoded protein: CASIQGIRGVGGNQPQHF.

The count of this clone is one. V usage is TRBV7-9 and J usage is TRBJ2-7, with 9 nucleotides matching TRBD2. CDR3 length: 17 residues. CDR1 and CDR2 (germline): SEHNR, FQNEAQ (reference sequence). The junction had 13 bases not matched to a gene; V was cut back by 1 base and J by 6 bases. CDR3: CASSLGRSDSGRGEQYF. CDR3 sequence (DNA): TGTGCCAGCAGCTTAGGGAGAAGCGATAGCGGGAGAGGCGAGCAGTACTTC.

This chain joins TRBV19 and TRBJ1-1, with TRBD1 as a possible D gene (5 bases). Trimming took off 3 bases at V and 0 bases at J, with 14 bases between the two ends. CDR3 length: 16 residues. The germline V gene has CDR1 LNHDA and CDR2 SQIVND (reference sequence). The CDR3 nucleotides are TGTGCCAGTAGTATTTCCGGGGGTGGTCTGAACACTGAAGCTTTCTTT. Protein sequence: CASSISGGGLNTEAFF.

The V and J genes are TRBV5-6 and TRBJ2-6; no reliable D call. This CDR3 contains 16 residues. Germline V lookup: CDR1 SGHDT, CDR2 YYEEEE. The germline V and J ends were trimmed by 4 bases and 0 bases, with 11 bases remaining between them. CDR3 amino acids: CASSPLGGSGANVLTF. CDR3 bases: TGTGCCAGCAGCCCCCTGGGCGGCTCTGGGGCCAACGTCCTGACTTTC.

This clone was detected a few times. This rearrangement joins TRBV2 to TRBJ1-5; D remains ambiguous. The CDR3 length is 13 residues. The germline gives CDR1 SNHLY, CDR2 FYNNEI. Trimming left V 9 bases short and J 0 bases short, with 9 bases between. The CDR3 region has the DNA TGTGCCAGGGGCGGCAGTAGCAATCAGCCCCAGCATTTT. This gives the protein CARGGSSNQPQHF.

V is TRBV9 and J is TRBJ2-5, with 8 bases matching TRBD1. Germline V gives CDR1 SGDLS, CDR2 YYNGEE. The trim removed 4 bases at V and 4 bases at J, leaving 9 bases unmatched. The CDR3 is 15 residues long. The DNA of the CDR3 is TGTGCCAGCAGCATCTCAGGGGGCAGTCGAGAGACCCAGTACTTC. Translating it yields CASSISGGSRETQYF.

V gene TRBV7-2 combines with J gene TRBJ2-7; tentatively, D is TRBD2 (6 bases). The V end lost 4 bases, the J end lost 0 bases, and 13 bases lay between the germline ends. The germline CDR1 and CDR2 sequences are SGHTA and FQGNSA. This CDR3 is built from 15 residues. The CDR3 DNA reads as TGTGCCAGCAGCTACTTAGCGGAAAGCTCCTACGAGCAGTACTTC. Its translation: CASSYLAESSYEQYF.

This chain links TRBV5-1 with TRBJ2-5, with TRBD2 as a possible D gene (6 bases). CDR1 is SGHRS, CDR2 YFSETQ, per germline. This CDR3 has 15 residues. V was trimmed by 0 bases and J by 3 bases, leaving 12 bases between them. In DNA, the CDR3 is TGCGCCAGCAGCTTGGTGGGGGGTTGGGAAGAGACCCAGTACTTC. This codes for CASSLVGGWEETQYF.

J is TRBJ2-7 and V is TRBV27; D is undetermined. CDR3 length: 14 amino acids. V shed 0 bases and J shed 2 bases, with 8 bases lying between them. Looked up from germline, CDR1 is MNHEY and CDR2 is SMNVEV (reference sequence). Here the CDR3 DNA reads TGTGCCAGCAGTTTATCTGGCAGGACCTACGAGCAGTACTTC. This sequence encodes CASSLSGRTYEQYF.

As for this clone: Other DNA sequences in this sample translate to the same CDR3. The rearrangement links TRBV6-4 to TRBJ2-1; 12 bases are shared with TRBD2. The CDR3 sequence is 15 residues long. With 3 bases clipped from V and 3 bases from J, the junction kept 0 bases outside the gene matches. Per germline, CDR1 MRHNA and CDR2 SNTAGT. The CDR3: CASSETSGSYNEQFF. CDR3 bases: TGTGCCAGCAGTGAGACTAGCGGGAGCTACAATGAGCAGTTCTTC.

Comment on this clone: This may come from a read error, since a much larger clone is one base off. Distinct nucleotide sequences in the sample also encode this CDR3. CDR3 in DNA: TGTGCCAGCAGCCTCCGACAGGGAAACTATGGTTACACCTTC. Its translation: CASSLRQGNYGYTF. This sequence joins TRBV7-8 and TRBJ1-2, with 7 bases aligning to TRBD1. CDR1 and CDR2 from the germline V gene are SGHVS and FQNEAQ. This CDR3 contains 14 residues. The full variable domain, completed using reference TRBV7-8 and TRBJ1-2, is GAGVSQSPRYKVAKRGQDVALRCDPISGHVSLFWYQQALGQGPEFLTYFQNEAQLDKSGLPSDRFFAERPEGSVSTLKIQRTQQEDSAVYLCASSLRQGNYGYTFGSGTRLTVV.

This clone was detected only once. V is TRBV2 and J is TRBJ2-1, with a weak D call TRBD1 (6 bases). This CDR3 has 15 residues. The V gene lost 6 bases and the J gene lost 0 bases, with 12 bases spanning the gap. CDR1 is SNHLY and CDR2 is FYNNEI in the germline V gene. CDR3 coding DNA: TGTGCCAGCAGCCTAGACAGGTCCTCCTACAATGAGCAGTTCTTC. This encodes CASSLDRSSYNEQFF.

CDR3 coding DNA: TGTGCCAGCAGCGGGGAGATTTCGGGACAGGGCTCCTACGAGCAGTACTTC. This codes for CASSGEISGQGSYEQYF. The rearrangement joins TRBV5-6 to TRBJ2-7; 9 bases are a match to TRBD1. The junction had 11 bases not matched to a gene; V was cut back by 4 bases and J by 0 bases. The CDR3 loop spans 17 amino acids. Germline CDR1 SGHDT, CDR2 YYEEEE. The entire variable domain, with the rest obtained from reference TRBV5-6 and TRBJ2-7, is as follows: DAGVTQSPTHLIKTRGQQVTLRCSPKSGHDTVSWYQQALGQGPQFIFQYYEEEERQRGNFPDRFSGHQFPNYSSELNVNALLLGDSALYLCASSGEISGQGSYEQYFGPGTRLTVT.

Of note for this clone: This likely reflects a read error, since a far larger clone is one base away. Other nucleotide sequences from this sample produce the same CDR3. The rearrangement joins TRBV5-6 to TRBJ1-2; 11 bases map to TRBD1. CDR3 length: 13 residues. Germline V gives CDR1 SGHDT, CDR2 YYEEEE. The V gene end was trimmed by 3 bases and the J gene end by 6 bases; junction bases not matched to a gene: 1. The CDR3 here is CASSSGQGDGYTF. The CDR3 DNA reads as TGTGCCAGCAGCTCGGGACAGGGGGATGGCTACACCTTC.

The CDR3 DNA is TGCGCCAGCAGCCCGGACAGGGGCTCCTACGAGCAGTACTTC. Translating gives CASSPDRGSYEQYF. This rearrangement joins TRBV4-1 to TRBJ2-7; 9 nucleotides match TRBD1. The CDR3 length is 14 residues. Per the germline V gene, CDR1 is MGHRA and CDR2 is YSYEKL. The V gene end was trimmed by 4 bases and the J gene end by 0 bases; junction bases not matched to a gene: 1.

This chain joins TRBV21-1 and TRBJ2-1. TRBV21-1 is flagged as a pseudogene. CDR3 length: 12 residues. The CDR3 bases are TGTGCCAGCAGCAAAGCGGGCAATGAGCAGTTCTTC. Translated, it gives CASSKAGNEQFF.

The genes are TRBV27 and TRBJ2-5; 8 nucleotides align to TRBD2. Germline-derived CDR1 and CDR2 are MNHEY and SMNVEV (reference sequence). The V gene end was trimmed by 5 bases and the J gene end by 5 bases; junction bases not matched to a gene: 13. The CDR3 is 16 residues long. The CDR3 region is CASSPWYSGMGETQYF. The DNA of the CDR3 is TGTGCCAGCAGTCCCTGGTATAGCGGGATGGGTGAGACCCAGTACTTC.